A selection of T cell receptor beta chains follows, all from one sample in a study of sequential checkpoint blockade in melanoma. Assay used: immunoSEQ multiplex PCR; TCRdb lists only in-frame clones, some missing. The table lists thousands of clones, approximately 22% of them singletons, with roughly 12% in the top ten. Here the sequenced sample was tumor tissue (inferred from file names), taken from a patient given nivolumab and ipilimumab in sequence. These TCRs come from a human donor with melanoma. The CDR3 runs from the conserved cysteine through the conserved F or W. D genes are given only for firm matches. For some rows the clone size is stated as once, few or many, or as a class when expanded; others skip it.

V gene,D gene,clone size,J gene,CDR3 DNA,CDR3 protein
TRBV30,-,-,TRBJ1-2,TGTGCCTGGAGTGTACAAAGCGGGGGCTACACCTTC,CAWSVQSGGYTF
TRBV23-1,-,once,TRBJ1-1,TGCGCCAGCAGTCCCGATGGACAGAACACTGAAGCTTTCTTT,CASSPDGQNTEAFF
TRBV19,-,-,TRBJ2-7,TGTGCCACAACCTCGAAGGACAACTCCTACGAGCAGTACTTC,CATTSKDNSYEQYF
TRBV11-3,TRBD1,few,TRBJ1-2,TGTGCCAGCAGCCTGACAGGGGAGAGCTATGGCTACACCTTC,CASSLTGESYGYTF
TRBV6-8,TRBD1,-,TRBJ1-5,TGTGCCATCCGACCGACAGGGTTGGAGCAGCCCCAGCATTTT,CAIRPTGLEQPQHF
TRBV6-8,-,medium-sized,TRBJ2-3,TGTGCCAGCAGTTGGACTTTCACAGATACGCAGTATTTT,CASSWTFTDTQYF
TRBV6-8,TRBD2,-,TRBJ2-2,TGTGCCAGCAAAGGCGGGGGGGCCGGGGAGCTGTTTTTT,CASKGGGAGELFF
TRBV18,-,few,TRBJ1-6,TGTGCCAGCTCACCATCTCGGACCCCGAATTCACCCCTCCACTTT,CASSPSRTPNSPLHF
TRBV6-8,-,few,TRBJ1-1,TGTGCCAGCAGTTACCCCTTGCAGATGAACACTGAAGCTTTCTTT,CASSYPLQMNTEAFF
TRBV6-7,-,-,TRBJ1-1,TGTGCCAGCAGGGAAAAGGGGGGAATGAACACTGAAGCTTTCTTT,CASREKGGMNTEAFF
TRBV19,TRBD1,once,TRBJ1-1,TGTGCCAGTAGTTACGGACAGGGGTACACTGAAGCTTTCTTT,CASSYGQGYTEAFF
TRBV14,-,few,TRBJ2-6,TGTGCCAGCAGCCCTACACGCTCTGGGGCCAACGTCCTGACTTTC,CASSPTRSGANVLTF
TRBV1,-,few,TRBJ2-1,TGCGCCAGCAGTCGCGGCAGCGGGGGGGGGAATGAGCAGTTCTTC,CASSRGSGGGNEQFF
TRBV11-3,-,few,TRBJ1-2,TGTGCCAGCAGCTCGGTGGGGGGCAACTATGGCTACACCTTC,CASSSVGGNYGYTF
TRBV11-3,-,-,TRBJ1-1,TGTGCCAGCAGCTTAGTCCTCGTGCTCCAGAACACTGAAGCTTTCTTT,CASSLVLVLQNTEAFF
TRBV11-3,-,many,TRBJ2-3,TGTGCCAGCGCGAACAGGGAGGGAACAGATACGCAGTATTTT,CASANREGTDTQYF
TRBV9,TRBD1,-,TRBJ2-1,TGTGCCAGCAGCCGATCCCGACAGGGAAGGTACAATGAGCAGTTCTTC,CASSRSRQGRYNEQFF
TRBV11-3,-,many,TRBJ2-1,TGTGCCAGCAGCCCAAGCCTAGGACGGGGCTCCTACAATGAGCAGTTCTTC,CASSPSLGRGSYNEQFF
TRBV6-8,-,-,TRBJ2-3,TGTGCCAGCAGTGACTTGTCAGGGTCGGGCACAGATACGCAGTATTTT,CASSDLSGSGTDTQYF
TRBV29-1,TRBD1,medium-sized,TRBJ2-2,TGCAGCGTTGGGGGACAGGTCACCGGGGAGCTGTTTTTT,CSVGGQVTGELFF
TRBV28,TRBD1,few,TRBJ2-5,TGTGCCAGCAGCTCGAACAGGGGGCAAGAGACCCAGTACTTC,CASSSNRGQETQYF
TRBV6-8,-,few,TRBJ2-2,TGTGCCAGCAGACCGGGGGGCCGCACCGGGGAGCTGTTTTTT,CASRPGGRTGELFF
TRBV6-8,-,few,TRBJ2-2,TGTGCCAGCACTCTATGGGGGGACACCGGGGAGCTGTTTTTT,CASTLWGDTGELFF
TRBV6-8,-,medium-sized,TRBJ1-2,TGTGCCAGCAGTTACTCGTATTCAGGGTTCTATGGCTACACCTTC,CASSYSYSGFYGYTF
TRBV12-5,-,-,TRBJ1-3,TGTGCCAGTACTCTGGACAGTCTTAACACCATATATTTT,CASTLDSLNTIYF
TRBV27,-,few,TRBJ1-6,TGTGCCAGCAGTTTTTTGTCCTCACCCCTCCACTTT,CASSFLSSPLHF
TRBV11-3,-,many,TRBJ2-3,TGTGCCAGCAGCTTAACGGGGGCCACAGATACGCAGTATTTT,CASSLTGATDTQYF
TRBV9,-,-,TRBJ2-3,TGTGCCAGCAGCGTACACCGGGGCGGAGGGCAGTATTTT,CASSVHRGGGQYF
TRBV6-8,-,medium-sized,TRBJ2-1,TGTGCCAGCGGGTTTCGGGGGACCTACAATGAGCAGTTCTTC,CASGFRGTYNEQFF
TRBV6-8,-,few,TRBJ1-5,TGTGCCAGCAGTGAGGGGGACTATAGCAATCAGCCCCAGCATTTT,CASSEGDYSNQPQHF
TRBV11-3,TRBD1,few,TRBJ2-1,TGTGCCAGCAGCACGGGACAGGGGAACTACAATGAGCAGTTCTTC,CASSTGQGNYNEQFF
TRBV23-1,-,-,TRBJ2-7,TGCGCCAGCAGCTTATTAGGGGTGAAGGAGCAGTACTTC,CASSLLGVKEQYF
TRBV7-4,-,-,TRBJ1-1,TGTGCCAGCAGCACCCACAGCGACACTGAAGCTTTCTTT,CASSTHSDTEAFF